This T cell receptor (beta chain) was recovered during a study of blood T cell repertoires in COVID-19. CDR1 LGHDT and CDR2 YNNKEL come from the germline V gene (reference sequence). The CDR3 runs 13 residues. The trim removed 2 bases at V and 7 bases at J, leaving 4 bases unmatched. Assay used: immunoSEQ multiplex PCR; TCRdb lists only in-frame clones, some missing. The profile shows under 250,000 clones, roughly 90% of them singletons. The sequence was obtained from a woman aged 60-75 years with acute or convalescent COVID-19. The source material was peripheral blood. This chain links TRBV3-1 (or the pseudogene TRBV3-2) with TRBJ1-2; 7 nucleotides align to TRBD1. The CDR3 loop reads CASSQRTGSGYTF. The CDR3 DNA sequence: TGTGCCAGCAGCCAAAGGACAGGTTCTGGCTACACCTTC.